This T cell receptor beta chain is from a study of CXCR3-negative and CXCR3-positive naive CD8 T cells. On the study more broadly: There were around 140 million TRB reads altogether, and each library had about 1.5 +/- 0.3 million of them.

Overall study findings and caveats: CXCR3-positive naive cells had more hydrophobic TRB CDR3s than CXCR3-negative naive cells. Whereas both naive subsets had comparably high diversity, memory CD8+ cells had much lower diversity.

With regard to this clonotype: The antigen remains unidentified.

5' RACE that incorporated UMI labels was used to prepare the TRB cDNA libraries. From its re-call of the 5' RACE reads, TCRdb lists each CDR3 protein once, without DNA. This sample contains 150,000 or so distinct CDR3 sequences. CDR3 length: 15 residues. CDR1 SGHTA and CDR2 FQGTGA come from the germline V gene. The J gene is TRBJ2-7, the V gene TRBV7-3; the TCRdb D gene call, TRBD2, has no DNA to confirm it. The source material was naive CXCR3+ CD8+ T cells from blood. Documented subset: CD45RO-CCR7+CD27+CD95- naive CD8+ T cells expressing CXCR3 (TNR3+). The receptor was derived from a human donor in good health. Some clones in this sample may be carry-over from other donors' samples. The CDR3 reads CASSEGLSRGDEQYF.